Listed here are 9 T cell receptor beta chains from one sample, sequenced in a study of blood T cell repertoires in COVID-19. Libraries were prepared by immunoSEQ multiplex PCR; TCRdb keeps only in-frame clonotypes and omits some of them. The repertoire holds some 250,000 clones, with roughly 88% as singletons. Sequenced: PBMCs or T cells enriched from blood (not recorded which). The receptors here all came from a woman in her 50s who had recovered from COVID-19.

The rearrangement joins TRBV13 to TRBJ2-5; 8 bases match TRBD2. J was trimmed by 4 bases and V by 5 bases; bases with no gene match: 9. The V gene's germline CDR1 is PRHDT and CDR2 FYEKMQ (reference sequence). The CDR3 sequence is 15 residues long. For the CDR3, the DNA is TGTGCCAGCAGCCAACTGAGCGGGAGCGGAGAGACCCAGTACTTC. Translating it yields CASSQLSGSGETQYF.

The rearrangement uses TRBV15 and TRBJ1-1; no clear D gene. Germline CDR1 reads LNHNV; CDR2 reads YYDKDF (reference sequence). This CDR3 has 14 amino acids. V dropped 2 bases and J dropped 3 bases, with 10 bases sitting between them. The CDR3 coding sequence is TGTGCCACCAGCAGATATCTGGGAGACACTGAAGCTTTCTTT. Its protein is CATSRYLGDTEAFF.

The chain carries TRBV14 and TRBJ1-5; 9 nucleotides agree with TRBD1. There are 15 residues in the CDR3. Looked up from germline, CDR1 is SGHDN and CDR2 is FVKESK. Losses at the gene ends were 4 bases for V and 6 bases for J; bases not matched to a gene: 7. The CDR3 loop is CASSRTGGAGQPQHF. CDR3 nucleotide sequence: TGTGCCAGCAGCCGAACAGGGGGCGCGGGTCAGCCCCAGCATTTT.

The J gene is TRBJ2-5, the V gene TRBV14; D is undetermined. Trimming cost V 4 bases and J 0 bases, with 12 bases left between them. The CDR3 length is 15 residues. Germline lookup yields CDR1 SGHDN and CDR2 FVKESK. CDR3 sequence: CASSLLSSYQETQYF. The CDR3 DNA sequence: TGTGCCAGCAGCCTCTTGTCTTCGTACCAAGAGACCCAGTACTTC.

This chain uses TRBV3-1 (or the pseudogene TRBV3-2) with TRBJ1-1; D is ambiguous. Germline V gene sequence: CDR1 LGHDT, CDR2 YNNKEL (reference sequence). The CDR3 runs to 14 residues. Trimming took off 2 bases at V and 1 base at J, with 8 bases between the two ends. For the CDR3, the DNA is TGTGCCAGCAGCCAAAGCCTAACGAACACTGAAGCTTTCTTT. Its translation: CASSQSLTNTEAFF.

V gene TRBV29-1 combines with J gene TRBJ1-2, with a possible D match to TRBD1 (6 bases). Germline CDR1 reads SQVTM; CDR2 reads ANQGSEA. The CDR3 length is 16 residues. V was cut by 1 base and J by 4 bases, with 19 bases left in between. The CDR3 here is CSVEALQRTGSYGYTF. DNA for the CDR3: TGCAGCGTTGAAGCCCTTCAGCGAACAGGGTCCTATGGCTACACCTTC. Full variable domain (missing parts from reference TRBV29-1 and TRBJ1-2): SAVISQKPSRDICQRGTSLTIQCQVDSQVTMMFWYRQQPGQSLTLIATANQGSEATYESGFVIDKFPISRPNLTFSTLTVSNMSPEDSSIYLCSVEALQRTGSYGYTFGSGTRLTVV.

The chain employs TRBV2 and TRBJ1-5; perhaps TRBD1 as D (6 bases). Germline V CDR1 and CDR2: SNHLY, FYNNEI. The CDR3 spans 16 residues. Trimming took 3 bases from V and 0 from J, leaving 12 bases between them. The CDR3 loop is CASSETGQYSNQPQHF. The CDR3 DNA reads TGTGCCAGCAGTGAGACAGGACAGTATAGCAATCAGCCCCAGCATTTT.

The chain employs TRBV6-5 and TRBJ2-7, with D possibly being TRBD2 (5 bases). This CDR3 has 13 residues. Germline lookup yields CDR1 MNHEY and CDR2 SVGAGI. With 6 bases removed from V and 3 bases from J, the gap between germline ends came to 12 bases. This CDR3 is CASRYSANYEQYF. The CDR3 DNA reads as TGTGCCAGCAGATATAGCGCGAACTACGAGCAGTACTTC.

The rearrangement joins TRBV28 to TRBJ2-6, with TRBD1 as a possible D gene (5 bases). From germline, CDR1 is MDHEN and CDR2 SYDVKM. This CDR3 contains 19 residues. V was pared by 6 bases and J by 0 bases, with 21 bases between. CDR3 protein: CASRWGQEGPNSGANVLTF. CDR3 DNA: TGTGCCAGCAGGTGGGGCCAGGAAGGCCCAAACTCTGGGGCCAACGTCCTGACTTTC. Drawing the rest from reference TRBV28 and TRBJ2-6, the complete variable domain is DVKVTQSSRYLVKRTGEKVFLECVQDMDHENMFWYRQDPGLGLRLIYFSYDVKMKEKGDIPEGYSVSREKKERFSLILESASTNQTSMYLCASRWGQEGPNSGANVLTFGAGSRLTVL.